A selection of T cell receptor beta chains follows, all from one sample in a study of blood T cell repertoires in COVID-19. Profiling relied on immunoSEQ multiplex PCR, and the TCRdb table lists in-frame clones only, not all of them. The sample lists over 150,000 clones, roughly 76% occurring once. Material: peripheral blood. These receptors came from a woman aged 80 or over with COVID-19, enrolled during active disease. Each CDR3 is given with its conserved first and last residue. The D gene is left open where the match is weak. Clone size is not always given. Where it is, it says once, few, many or a class for expanded clones.

v_gene	len	abundance	d_gene	j_gene	CDR3aa	CDR3nt
TRBV4-3	15	NA	TRBD1	TRBJ1-5	CASSQLTGANQPQHF	TGCGCCAGCAGCCAACTGACAGGGGCCAATCAGCCCCAGCATTTT
TRBV28	15	NA	TRBD1	TRBJ2-7	CASIPSRDRSYEQYF	TGTGCCAGCATTCCAAGCCGGGACAGGTCCTACGAGCAGTACTTC
TRBV2	16	NA	TRBD1	TRBJ1-6	CASSDEGAGGNSPLHF	TGTGCCAGCAGTGATGAGGGGGCGGGCGGCAATTCACCCCTCCACTTT
TRBV11-2	15	NA	NA	TRBJ2-1	CASSQTGTGNNEQFF	TGTGCCAGCAGCCAGACAGGGACTGGCAACAATGAGCAGTTCTTC
TRBV19	15	NA	NA	TRBJ1-4	CASSIQGAIGEKLFF	TGTGCCAGTAGTATACAAGGGGCCATAGGTGAAAAACTGTTTTTT
TRBV7-3	15	once	NA	TRBJ2-3	CASSLTGGGTDTQYF	TGTGCCAGCAGCTTAACAGGGGGGGGCACAGATACGCAGTATTTT
TRBV7-8	16	NA	NA	TRBJ2-7	CASSLEGGPWGYEQYF	TGTGCCAGCAGCTTAGAAGGAGGGCCCTGGGGTTACGAGCAGTACTTC
TRBV7-2	17	NA	TRBD2	TRBJ2-7	CASSLGWEELAVYEQYF	TGTGCCAGCAGCTTAGGATGGGAGGAGCTAGCGGTCTACGAGCAGTACTTC
TRBV19	14	NA	TRBD1	TRBJ2-7	CASSIGTGWYEQYF	TGTGCCAGTAGTATTGGGACAGGGTGGTACGAGCAGTACTTC
TRBV11-3	18	NA	TRBD2	TRBJ2-1	CASSLPWTSGAFYNEQFF	TGTGCCAGCAGCTTACCTTGGACTAGCGGGGCCTTTTACAATGAGCAGTTCTTC
TRBV15	18	NA	NA	TRBJ1-2	CATSRVGGGGSSNYGYTF	TGTGCCACCAGCAGAGTCGGGGGCGGGGGTTCCTCTAACTATGGCTACACCTTC
TRBV27	13	NA	TRBD1	TRBJ2-7	CASSRRDSYEQYF	TGTGCCAGCAGTCGCCGGGACAGCTACGAGCAGTACTTC
TRBV19	13	NA	NA	TRBJ2-3	CASRSARGDTQYF	TGTGCCAGTCGTTCAGCCAGGGGCGATACGCAGTATTTT
TRBV12-3/TRBV12-4	13	NA	NA	TRBJ1-5	CASSYRSNQPQHF	TGTGCCAGCTCCTACAGAAGCAATCAGCCCCAGCATTTT
TRBV18	14	NA	NA	TRBJ1-1	CASSPRAGDTEAFF	TGTGCCAGCTCACCAAGGGCCGGGGACACTGAAGCTTTCTTT
TRBV5-1	17	NA	TRBD2	TRBJ2-1	CASSLSPAGGGSNEQFF	TGCGCCAGCAGCTTGTCCCCAGCGGGAGGGGGATCTAATGAGCAGTTCTTC
TRBV27	14	NA	NA	TRBJ2-7	CASSRGGSSYEQYF	TGTGCCAGCAGTAGGGGGGGGAGCTCCTACGAGCAGTACTTC
TRBV3-1/TRBV3-2	16	NA	TRBD1	TRBJ1-2	CASSQASTGLFSGYTF	TGTGCCAGCAGCCAAGCCTCGACAGGGTTATTTAGTGGCTACACCTTC
TRBV7-2	13	once	NA	TRBJ1-6	CASSLAQNSPLHF	TGTGCCAGCAGCTTAGCTCAAAATTCACCCCTCCACTTT
TRBV4-2	15	NA	TRBD1	TRBJ2-1	CASSQEGQVYNEQFF	TGTGCCAGCAGCCAGGAAGGACAGGTTTACAATGAGCAGTTCTTC
TRBV27	15	NA	NA	TRBJ1-2	CASSHRTGIVRGYTF	TGTGCCAGCAGCCATCGGACGGGAATCGTAAGGGGCTACACCTTC
TRBV2	16	NA	NA	TRBJ1-3	CASSVYLDLGGNTIYF	TGTGCCAGCAGTGTTTACTTAGACCTAGGTGGAAACACCATATATTTT
TRBV29-1	15	NA	NA	TRBJ1-1	CSVLRGGGGHTEAFF	TGCAGCGTTTTACGCGGGGGCGGGGGTCACACTGAAGCTTTCTTT
TRBV2	15	NA	NA	TRBJ1-5	CASSSNRQTNQPQHF	TGTGCCAGCAGTTCGAACCGACAGACCAATCAGCCCCAGCATTTT
TRBV9	16	few	TRBD2	TRBJ2-7	CASSIPRGRACDEQYF	TGTGCCAGCAGCATCCCCCGCGGGAGGGCCTGTGACGAGCAGTACTTC
TRBV11-2	16	NA	NA	TRBJ1-2	CASSLGPAAFNYGYTF	TGTGCCAGCAGCTTGGGGCCGGCAGCTTTTAACTATGGCTACACCTTC
TRBV6-5	16	NA	NA	TRBJ2-1	CASSYSRAGALNEQFF	TGTGCCAGCAGTTACTCGAGGGCGGGGGCCCTCAATGAGCAGTTCTTC
TRBV9	15	NA	TRBD1	TRBJ1-4	CASSVRGQVGEKLFF	TGTGCCAGCAGCGTAAGGGGACAGGTCGGTGAAAAACTGTTTTTT
TRBV27	13	NA	TRBD2	TRBJ2-3	CASSFSGGDTQYF	TGTGCCAGCAGTTTCTCGGGAGGCGATACGCAGTATTTT
TRBV4-1	15	NA	TRBD2	TRBJ2-7	CASSQAGTSGYEQYF	TGCGCCAGCAGCCAAGCCGGGACTAGCGGCTACGAGCAGTACTTC
TRBV3-1/TRBV3-2	13	NA	TRBD1	TRBJ2-5	CASRRQGGETQYF	TGTGCCAGCAGACGACAGGGGGGCGAGACCCAGTACTTC
TRBV11-3	16	NA	NA	TRBJ2-1	CASSLVAAYSYNEQFF	TGTGCCAGCAGCTTAGTAGCGGCCTATTCCTACAATGAGCAGTTCTTC
TRBV5-1	14	once	NA	TRBJ1-6	CASSGTGFNSPLHF	TGCGCCAGCAGCGGAACAGGTTTCAATTCACCCCTCCACTTT
TRBV10-3	17	NA	TRBD1	TRBJ1-1	CAASTFRLWTGNTEAFF	TGTGCCGCCTCGACATTCAGGTTATGGACAGGAAACACTGAAGCTTTCTTT
TRBV30	14	NA	NA	TRBJ1-1	CAWSVGLQNTEAFF	TGTGCCTGGAGTGTAGGACTCCAGAACACTGAAGCTTTCTTT
TRBV9	18	NA	TRBD1	TRBJ1-4	CASSGEGTGASTNEKLFF	TGTGCCAGCAGCGGGGAGGGGACAGGGGCGTCAACTAATGAAAAACTGTTTTTT
TRBV7-9	16	NA	NA	TRBJ2-2	CASSFPSGRGTGELFF	TGTGCCAGCAGCTTCCCCTCCGGGAGAGGAACCGGGGAGCTGTTTTTT
TRBV3-1/TRBV3-2	13	NA	NA	TRBJ1-3	CASSPRAGNTIYF	TGTGCCAGCAGCCCGAGGGCGGGAAACACCATATATTTT
TRBV5-6	13	many	NA	TRBJ1-1	CASSQTLARVAFF	TGTGCCAGCAGCCAGACATTGGCCAGGGTGGCTTTCTTT
TRBV2	13	NA	TRBD1	TRBJ1-2	CASSKGQPYGYTF	TGTGCCAGCAGTAAGGGACAGCCCTATGGCTACACCTTC
TRBV27	17	NA	TRBD2	TRBJ2-1	CASSLGTSGSFGNEQFF	TGTGCCAGCAGTTTAGGGACTAGCGGGAGTTTTGGCAATGAGCAGTTCTTC
TRBV5-1	16	NA	TRBD1	TRBJ2-2	CASSSLGTANTGELFF	TGCGCCAGCAGCTCATTAGGGACAGCGAACACCGGGGAGCTGTTTTTT
TRBV7-2	18	NA	TRBD2	TRBJ2-1	CASSLPLAGPSSYNEQFF	TGTGCCAGCAGCCTCCCCCTAGCGGGGCCTAGCTCCTACAATGAGCAGTTCTTC
TRBV5-1	16	NA	TRBD2	TRBJ2-3	CASSRTSGRAEGTQYF	TGCGCCAGCAGCCGGACTAGCGGGAGGGCCGAGGGTACGCAGTATTTT
TRBV19	12	NA	NA	TRBJ2-2	CASSTFTGELFF	TGTGCCAGTAGTACTTTCACCGGGGAGCTGTTTTTT
TRBV9	15	NA	TRBD2	TRBJ2-7	CASSVRDYTSYEQYF	TGTGCCAGCAGCGTCCGGGACTATACATCCTACGAGCAGTACTTC
TRBV6-1	13	few	NA	TRBJ2-5	CASSEGGPRAQYF	TGTGCCAGCAGTGAAGGCGGGCCCCGGGCCCAGTACTTC
TRBV2	16	NA	TRBD1	TRBJ1-6	CATQGPYGTGNSPLHF	TGTGCCACTCAGGGGCCATATGGGACAGGGAATTCACCCCTCCACTTT
TRBV18	15	NA	TRBD2	TRBJ2-1	CASSPPRLAGNEQFF	TGTGCCAGCTCACCACCGAGACTAGCGGGCAATGAGCAGTTCTTC
TRBV6-5	12	NA	TRBD1	TRBJ2-7	CASRTGTEEQYF	TGTGCCAGCAGGACCGGGACAGAAGAGCAGTACTTC